This T cell receptor beta chain appears in the sequencing data of a study of response to subunit inactivated influenza vaccine. General study findings and limits: Few additional T cells are recruited per seasonal influenza vaccination, authors suggested.

About this clonotype: Its antigen is still unknown. The junction and the germline gene differ at one end; a read error may be behind it.

A single record per CDR3 protein comes from TCRdb applying MiXCR to the RT-PCR reads. The sample records around 750,000 distinct CDR3 sequences, 21% being singletons. CDR3 length: 11 residues. The germline V gene encodes CDR1 SEHNR and CDR2 FQNEAQ (reference sequence). This sequence was found in a man aged 50-60 years who received an inactivated influenza vaccine. The rearrangement links TRBV7-9 to TRBJ2-3, with D possibly TRBD1 on 7 matching bases. This material consisted of PBMCs from blood, taken less than 6 days after vaccination. CDR3 nucleotide sequence: TGTGCCAGCAGCGAGGCCGACAGGGAGGATTTT. It translates to CASSEADREDF.